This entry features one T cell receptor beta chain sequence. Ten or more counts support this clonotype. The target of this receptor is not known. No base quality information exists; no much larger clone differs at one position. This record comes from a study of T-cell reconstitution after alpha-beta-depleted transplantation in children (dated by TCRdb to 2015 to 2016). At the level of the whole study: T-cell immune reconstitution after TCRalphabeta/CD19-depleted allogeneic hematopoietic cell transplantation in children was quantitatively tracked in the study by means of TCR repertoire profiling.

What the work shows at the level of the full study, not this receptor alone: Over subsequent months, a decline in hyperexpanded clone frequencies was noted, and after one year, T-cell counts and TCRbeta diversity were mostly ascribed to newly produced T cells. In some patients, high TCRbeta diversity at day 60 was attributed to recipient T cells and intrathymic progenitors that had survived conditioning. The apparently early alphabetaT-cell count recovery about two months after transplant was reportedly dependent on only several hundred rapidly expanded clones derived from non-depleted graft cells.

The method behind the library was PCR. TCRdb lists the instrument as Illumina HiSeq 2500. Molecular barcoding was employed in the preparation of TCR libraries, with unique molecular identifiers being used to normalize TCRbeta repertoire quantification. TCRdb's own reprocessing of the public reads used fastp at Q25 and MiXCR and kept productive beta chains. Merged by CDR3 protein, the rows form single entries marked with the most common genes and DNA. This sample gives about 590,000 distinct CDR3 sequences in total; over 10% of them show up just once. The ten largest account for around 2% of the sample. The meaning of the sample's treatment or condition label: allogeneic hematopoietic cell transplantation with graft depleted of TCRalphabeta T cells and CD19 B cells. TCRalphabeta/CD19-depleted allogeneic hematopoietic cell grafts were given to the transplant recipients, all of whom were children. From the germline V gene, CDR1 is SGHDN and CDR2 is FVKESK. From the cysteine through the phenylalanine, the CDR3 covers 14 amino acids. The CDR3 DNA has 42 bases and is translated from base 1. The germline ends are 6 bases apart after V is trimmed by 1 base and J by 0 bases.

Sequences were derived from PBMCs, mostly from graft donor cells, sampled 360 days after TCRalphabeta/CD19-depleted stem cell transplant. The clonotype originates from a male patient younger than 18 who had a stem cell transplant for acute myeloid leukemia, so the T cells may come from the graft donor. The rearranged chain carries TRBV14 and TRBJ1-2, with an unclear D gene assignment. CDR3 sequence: CASSQGHANYGYTF. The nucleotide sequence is TGTGCCAGCAGCCAAGGACACGCTAACTATGGCTACACCTTC.